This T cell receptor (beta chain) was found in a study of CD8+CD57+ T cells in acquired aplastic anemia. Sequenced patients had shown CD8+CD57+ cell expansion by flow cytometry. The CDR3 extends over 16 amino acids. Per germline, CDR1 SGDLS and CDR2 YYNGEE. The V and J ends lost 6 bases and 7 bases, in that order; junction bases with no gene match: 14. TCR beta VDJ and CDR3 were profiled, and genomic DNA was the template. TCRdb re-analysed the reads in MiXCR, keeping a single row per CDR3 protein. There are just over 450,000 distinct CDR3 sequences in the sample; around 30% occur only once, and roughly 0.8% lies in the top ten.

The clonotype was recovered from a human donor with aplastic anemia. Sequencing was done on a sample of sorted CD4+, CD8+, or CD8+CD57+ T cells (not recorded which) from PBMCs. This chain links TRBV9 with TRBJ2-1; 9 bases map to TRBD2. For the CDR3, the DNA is TGTGCCAGCACCCTAGATCCGGCGGGGGGGTCTAATGAGCAGTTCTTC. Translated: CASTLDPAGGSNEQFF.